The sequence of this T cell receptor (beta chain) was determined in a study of T cells in Graves' hyperthyroidism and ophthalmopathy. Findings and caveats of the study: From stable hyperthyroidism, ophthalmopathy was set apart by a 13 V-J model.

This clonotype has ten or more counts. The target antigen is unknown. There were TCR beta CDR3 regions amplified from RNA transcripts. The TCR CDR3 first-round RT-PCR relied on the HTBI primer set. TCRdb called the multiplex PCR reads again in MiXCR, with one record for every CDR3 protein. Here the sample spans hundreds of thousands of distinct CDR3 sequences, roughly 20% being singletons. V was trimmed by 2 bases and J by 5 bases, leaving 7 bases between them. Germline CDR1 and CDR2: MDHEN and SYDVKM. CDR3 size: 14 residues. PBMCs were obtained from 10 ml fresh peripheral blood. The chain employs TRBV28 and TRBJ1-6; a possible D gene is TRBD1 (5 bases). The specimen sequenced was blood. The receptor was isolated from a man aged 30 to 45 with Graves' ophthalmopathy. The CDR3: CASSLAGDNSPLHF. The CDR3 DNA reads as TGTGCCAGCAGTTTAGCGGGGGATAATTCACCCCTCCACTTT.